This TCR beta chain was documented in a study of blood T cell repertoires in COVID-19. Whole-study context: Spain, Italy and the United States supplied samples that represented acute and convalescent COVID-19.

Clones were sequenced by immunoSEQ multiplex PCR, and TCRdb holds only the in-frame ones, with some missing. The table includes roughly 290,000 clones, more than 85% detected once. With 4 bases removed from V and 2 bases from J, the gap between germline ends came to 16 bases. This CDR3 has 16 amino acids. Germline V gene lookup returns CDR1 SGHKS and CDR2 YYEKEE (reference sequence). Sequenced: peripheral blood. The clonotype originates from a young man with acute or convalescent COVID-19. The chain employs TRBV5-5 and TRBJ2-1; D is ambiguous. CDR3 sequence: CASSRRLATTYNEQFF. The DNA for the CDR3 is TGTGCCAGCAGCCGCCGACTGGCCACTACCTACAATGAGCAGTTCTTC.